This T cell receptor (beta chain) was captured by sequencing in a study of blood T cell repertoires in COVID-19. Across the study: The cDNA or gDNA used as material had been derived from T cells, B-cell-depleted T cells, or PBMCs.

Here immunoSEQ multiplex PCR was the method, and the copy in TCRdb shows in-frame clones only, minus some. The table shows some 260,000 clones, with more than 75% occurring only once. Trimming took 0 bases from V and 5 from J; bases not matched to a gene: 0. CDR1 and CDR2 from the germline V gene are MNHNY and SVGAGI (reference sequence). This CDR3 is 16 amino acids long. This clonotype was obtained from a man in his forties who had recovered from COVID-19. The V call is TRBV6-6, the J call TRBJ2-1; 14 bases map to TRBD2. Sequencing was carried out using PBMCs or T cells enriched from blood (not recorded which). CDR3 nucleotide sequence: TGTGCCAGCAGTTACTCGGGACTAGCGGGGGACAATGAGCAGTTCTTC. This sequence encodes CASSYSGLAGDNEQFF.